These 2 T cell receptor beta chains originate from one sample sequenced in a study of blood T cell repertoires in COVID-19. Here immunoSEQ multiplex PCR was the method, and the copy in TCRdb shows in-frame clones only, minus some. The sample contains 240,000 or so clones, nearly 90% of which appear only once. Sequencing was done on a sample of peripheral blood. The receptors originated from a woman aged 25-40 years with acute or convalescent COVID-19.

This chain joins TRBV12-3 or TRBV12-4 and TRBJ1-1; weak D call: TRBD1 (6 bases). CDR3 length: 13 residues. Trimming stripped 6 bases from V and 2 bases from J, with 10 bases between. As DNA, the CDR3 is TGTGCCAGCAGCCAGGGGTTTAACACTGAAGCTTTCTTT. It translates to CASSQGFNTEAFF.

J is TRBJ1-5 and V is TRBV12-3 or TRBV12-4; D gene uncertain. CDR3 length: 13 amino acids. V lost 8 bases to trimming and J lost 6 bases, with 14 bases between them. CDR3 bases: TGTGCCAGCTCGTGGGCCGTCGGTCAGCCCCAGCATTTT. Translation gives CASSWAVGQPQHF.